This passage covers 30 T cell receptor beta chains from one sample sequenced in a study of a mutant IDH1 vaccine in newly diagnosed glioma. The time point was: week 5, during vaccination. Every vaccination contained 300 ug of the mutant IDH1 20-mer peptide and was paired with topical imiquimod. These receptors' targets are unknown. TCRdb's copy holds only in-frame clones and misses some; the assay was immunoSEQ multiplex PCR. The table lists about 50,000 clones, over 75% of them singletons. The source was PBMCs, collected from a glioma patient whose treatment included an IDH1 peptide vaccine. The receptors shown here come from a man between 45 and 60 years old with glioma.

This rearrangement joins TRBV15 to TRBJ2-3; 7 nucleotides agree with TRBD2. The trim removed 5 bases at V and 3 bases at J, leaving 8 bases unmatched. This CDR3 has 15 amino acids. Germline V gene data show CDR1 as LNHNV and CDR2 as YYDKDF (reference sequence). CDR3 sequence reads: CATSRERGSTDTQYF. The CDR3 DNA reads as TGTGCCACCAGCCGTGAGCGGGGTAGTACAGATACGCAGTATTTT. Drawing the rest from reference TRBV15 and TRBJ2-3, the complete variable domain is DAMVIQNPRYQVTQFGKPVTLSCSQTLNHNVMYWYQQKSSQAPKLLFHYYDKDFNNEADTPDNFQSRRPNTSFCFLDIRSPGLGDTAMYLCATSRERGSTDTQYFGPGTRLTVL.

The gene calls are TRBV14 and TRBJ2-3, with TRBD2 matching over 10 bases. V lost 1 base, J lost 1 base, and 2 bases stayed unmatched. CDR3 length: 16 residues. Germline V gene lookup returns CDR1 SGHDN and CDR2 FVKESK. In DNA form, the CDR3 reads TGTGCCAGCAGCCAAGGTAGCGGGGGGCGCACAGATACGCAGTATTTT. Its protein product is CASSQGSGGRTDTQYF.

This clone has a handful of counts. The CDR3 is CASSPLGWDEQFF. CDR3 bases: TGTGCCAGTAGTCCCCTCGGGTGGGATGAGCAGTTCTTC. The rearrangement uses TRBV19 and TRBJ2-1; unclear D gene. Germline-derived CDR1 and CDR2 are LNHDA and SQIVND (reference sequence). CDR3 length: 13 amino acids. Trimming shortened V by 5 bases and J by 8 bases, and 13 bases separated the two germline ends. Complete variable domain (other parts from reference TRBV19 and TRBJ2-1): DGGITQSPKYLFRKEGQNVTLSCEQNLNHDAMYWYRQDPGQGLRLIYYSQIVNDFQKGDIAEGYSVSREKKESFPLTVTSAQKNPTAFYLCASSPLGWDEQFFGPGTRLTVL.

The J gene is TRBJ1-1, the V gene TRBV19; TRBD1 is a possible D gene (5 bases). V was cut by 6 bases and J by 7 bases, with 15 bases left in between. Germline CDR1 is LNHDA and CDR2 is SQIVND (reference sequence). The length of the CDR3 is 13 residues. For the CDR3, the DNA is TGTGCCAGTAGAAGTAGGGACGGATTTGAAGCTTTCTTT. Protein: CASRSRDGFEAFF. Variable domain in full (rest from reference TRBV19 and TRBJ1-1): DGGITQSPKYLFRKEGQNVTLSCEQNLNHDAMYWYRQDPGQGLRLIYYSQIVNDFQKGDIAEGYSVSREKKESFPLTVTSAQKNPTAFYLCASRSRDGFEAFFGQGTRLTVV.

This chain joins TRBV5-1 and TRBJ1-2; 7 nucleotides agree with TRBD1. CDR3 length: 13 amino acids. With 2 bases clipped from V and 3 bases from J, the junction kept 1 base outside the gene matches. CDR1 and CDR2 from the germline V gene are SGHRS and YFSETQ. The CDR3 nucleotides are TGCGCCAGCAGCTTCACAGGGGACTATGGCTACACCTTC. This encodes CASSFTGDYGYTF.

The chain couples TRBV28 to TRBJ1-2; D is unresolved. The CDR3 is 11 amino acids. Germline V gene sequence: CDR1 MDHEN, CDR2 SYDVKM. Trimming removed 8 bases from V and 6 bases from J, with 10 bases in between. CDR3 protein: CASGGLNGYTF. The CDR3 coding sequence is TGTGCCAGCGGTGGGCTAAATGGCTACACCTTC.

This clone was counted a few times. The chain links TRBV5-1 to TRBJ2-2, with 9 bases that match TRBD1. With 4 bases clipped from V and 4 bases from J, the junction kept 2 bases outside the gene matches. The CDR3 is made up of 14 amino acids. Germline V gene data show CDR1 as SGHRS and CDR2 as YFSETQ. CDR3 residues: CASSTGQGTGELFF. CDR3 nucleotide sequence: TGCGCCAGCAGCACGGGACAGGGCACCGGGGAGCTGTTTTTT.

V usage is TRBV6-5 and J usage is TRBJ2-2; possibly TRBD1 for D (6 bases). CDR3 length: 15 residues. CDR1 and CDR2 (germline): MNHEY, SVGAGI. Trimming removed 2 bases from V and 1 base from J, with 8 bases in between. The CDR3 nucleotides read TGTGCCAGCAGTTACGCAGGGGAGAACACCGGGGAGCTGTTTTTT. Protein sequence: CASSYAGENTGELFF.

Details on this clone: Germline and junction disagree at one end, which may indicate a read error. The V gene is TRBV4-2, the J gene TRBJ1-4; D might be TRBD1 (5 bases). This CDR3 has 15 residues. The germline V gene has CDR1 LGHNA and CDR2 YNFKEQ. CDR3 nucleotide sequence: TGTGCCAGCAGCAAAGAGACAGCTTCTAATGAAAAACTGTTTTTT. Its protein is CASSKETASNEKLFF.

V usage is TRBV20-1 and J usage is TRBJ1-1; D gene unclear. The V gene lost 5 bases and the J gene lost 6 bases, with 10 bases spanning the gap. The CDR3 runs 11 residues. Germline lookup yields CDR1 DFQATT and CDR2 SNEGSKA (reference sequence). DNA for the CDR3: TGCAGTGCTCCCGGGCGGCCTGAAGCTTTCTTT. Translating gives CSAPGRPEAFF.

This chain connects TRBV5-5 to TRBJ2-1; 15 bases are a match to TRBD2. V lost 3 bases, J lost 4 bases, and 11 bases stayed unmatched. Germline lookup yields CDR1 SGHKS and CDR2 YYEKEE (reference sequence). The CDR3 spans 19 residues. DNA for the CDR3: TGTGCCAGCAGCTCAGCGACCGGACTAGCGGGGGGGCTGTACAATGAGCAGTTCTTC. This encodes CASSSATGLAGGLYNEQFF. The full variable domain, in which reference TRBV5-5 and TRBJ2-1 provide the parts outside the CDR3, is DAGVTQSPTHLIKTRGQQVTLRCSPISGHKSVSWYQQVLGQGPQFIFQYYEKEERGRGNFPDRFSARQFPNYSSELNVNALLLGDSALYLCASSSATGLAGGLYNEQFFGPGTRLTVL.

This chain joins TRBV25-1 and TRBJ2-1; D is undetermined. From germline, CDR1 is MGHDK and CDR2 SYGVNS. The CDR3 is made up of 14 amino acids. V lost 5 bases and J 0 bases, leaving 8 bases between the germline ends. CDR3 in amino acids: CASSRLSSYNEQFF. CDR3 in DNA: TGTGCCAGCAGTCGCCTCAGCTCCTACAATGAGCAGTTCTTC.

V usage is TRBV19 and J usage is TRBJ2-7, with D possibly matching TRBD2 (7 bases). Germline CDR1 reads LNHDA; CDR2 reads SQIVND (reference sequence). Trimming removed 4 bases at V and 2 bases at J, with 21 bases between. The CDR3 runs to 17 residues. DNA for the CDR3: TGTGCCAGTAGTAGCGACTGGCGGGGGCCTTCAGCCTACGAGCAGTACTTC. This sequence encodes CASSSDWRGPSAYEQYF.

This rearrangement joins TRBV18 to TRBJ1-2; 8 bases match TRBD1. Germline CDR1 is KGHSH and CDR2 is LQKENI. The CDR3 length is 14 residues. The J segment lost 4 bases and the V segment lost 4 bases, leaving 5 bases of the junction unmatched. CDR3 residues: CASSQRTGSYGYTF. The CDR3 region has the DNA TGTGCCAGCTCACAACGGACAGGGTCCTATGGCTACACCTTC.

V usage is TRBV11-2 and J usage is TRBJ1-3; D is unclear. The V and J ends lost 6 bases and 1 base respectively, with 1 base between them. This CDR3 has 11 amino acids. Germline V gene sequence: CDR1 SGHAT, CDR2 FQNNGV. In DNA form, the CDR3 reads TGTGCCAGCAGGTCTGGAAACACCATATATTTT. It translates to CASRSGNTIYF. The variable domain in full, completed from reference TRBV11-2 and TRBJ1-3, reads EAGVAQSPRYKIIEKRQSVAFWCNPISGHATLYWYQQILGQGPKLLIQFQNNGVVDDSQLPKDRFSAERLKGVDSTLKIQPAKLEDSAVYLCASRSGNTIYFGEGSWLTVV.

This clone was observed once. The chain employs TRBV19 and TRBJ2-1; 9 nucleotides align to TRBD1. Trimming took 5 bases from V and 1 from J; bases not matched to a gene: 6. CDR3 length equals 16 residues. In germline, CDR1 is LNHDA, CDR2 SQIVND (reference sequence). The CDR3 DNA reads TGTGCCAGTAGTGCTGGGACAGGGCTATCCTACAATGAGCAGTTCTTC. The encoded protein is CASSAGTGLSYNEQFF.

The gene calls are TRBV27 and TRBJ1-2; D not certain. V gave up 0 bases and J gave up 4 bases, with 12 bases separating them. Germline assignment: CDR1 MNHEY and CDR2 SMNVEV (reference sequence). The length of the CDR3 is 15 residues. The CDR3 DNA is TGTGCCAGCAGTTTATCTGCACGAGGGATCTATGGCTACACCTTC. This codes for CASSLSARGIYGYTF.

This chain connects TRBV7-2 to TRBJ1-4, with unresolved D. Germline CDR1 reads SGHTA; CDR2 reads FQGNSA. The CDR3 length is 13 residues. Between the trimmed V and J ends, which lost 1 base and 8 bases, there was a span of 8 bases. The DNA for the CDR3 is TGTGCCAGCAGCTTAGGGTTTTTCGAAAAACTGTTTTTT. Translating gives CASSLGFFEKLFF.

J is TRBJ2-1 and V is TRBV5-1, with D perhaps matching TRBD1 (5 bases). Germline V gene data show CDR1 as SGHRS and CDR2 as YFSETQ. V was trimmed by 3 bases and J by 8 bases, leaving 15 bases between them. This CDR3 contains 14 residues. CDR3 sequence reads: CASSSTTGFDEQFF. DNA of the CDR3: TGCGCCAGCAGCTCGACCACAGGTTTCGATGAGCAGTTCTTC.

The chain recombines TRBV2 with TRBJ2-1; possible D gene TRBD2, 6 bases. CDR1 and CDR2 (germline): SNHLY, FYNNEI. V lost 2 bases and J lost 7, with 6 bases in between. The CDR3 is made up of 12 amino acids. CDR3 nucleotides: TGTGCCAGCAGTGAACTAGCGAATGAGCAGTTCTTC. The encoded protein is CASSELANEQFF.

Points on this clone: Other nucleotide sequences in the sample specify the same CDR3. The chain is built from TRBV10-3 and TRBJ1-5; no definite D call. Trimming left V 4 bases short and J 0 bases short, with 7 bases between. This CDR3 comprises 14 residues. The V gene's germline CDR1 is ENHRY and CDR2 SYGVKD. This CDR3 reads CAISVGNSNQPQHF. CDR3 DNA sequence: TGTGCCATCAGTGTCGGGAATAGCAATCAGCCCCAGCATTTT.

The chain recombines TRBV9 with TRBJ2-5; tentatively, D is TRBD1 (5 bases). The CDR3 is 14 amino acids. From germline, CDR1 is SGDLS and CDR2 YYNGEE. Deletions cut 0 bases from V and 5 bases from J, with 11 bases between. The CDR3 DNA reads TGTGCCAGCAGCGTAGAGTCCAGGGTTGAGACCCAGTACTTC. Protein: CASSVESRVETQYF.

In regard to this clone: This sample also contains other DNA sequences that code for the same CDR3. This chain links TRBV30 with TRBJ2-7, with D unresolved. Germline V gene data show CDR1 as GTSNPN and CDR2 as SVGIG (reference sequence). Trimming shortened V by 3 bases and J by 3 bases, and 6 bases separated the two germline ends. The length of the CDR3 is 11 residues. CDR3 loop: CAWRGNYEQYF. The DNA of the CDR3 is TGTGCCTGGAGAGGGAACTACGAGCAGTACTTC.

This clone occurred a few times. As DNA, the CDR3 is TGTGCCAGCTCACTGGGGGTCGGGAACACTGAAGCTTTCTTT. Translated, it gives CASSLGVGNTEAFF. This chain links TRBV18 with TRBJ1-1, with TRBD1 as a possible D gene (5 bases). CDR3 length: 14 residues. Trimming removed 4 bases from V and 1 base from J, with 10 bases in between. CDR1 is KGHSH and CDR2 is LQKENI in the germline V gene.

This rearrangement joins TRBV6-1 to TRBJ1-3; D is unclear. CDR1 is MNHNS, CDR2 SASEGT, per germline. The V gene lost 5 bases and the J gene lost 0 bases, with 8 bases spanning the gap. The CDR3 loop spans 14 amino acids. DNA of the CDR3: TGTGCCAGCAGTCCGACCGGCTCTGGAAACACCATATATTTT. This encodes CASSPTGSGNTIYF.

The chain recombines TRBV21-1 with TRBJ2-4. TRBV21-1 is a listed pseudogene. The CDR3 runs to 19 residues. The CDR3 region is CASSKELQSPTPFKNIQYF. The CDR3 DNA follows: TGTGCCAGCAGCAAAGAACTCCAGTCCCCAACTCCCTTTAAAAACATTCAGTACTTC.

The rearrangement joins TRBV15 to TRBJ2-5; no firm D call. The V gene lost 0 bases and the J gene lost 4 bases, with 9 bases spanning the gap. The CDR3 runs 14 residues. CDR1 is LNHNV and CDR2 is YYDKDF in the germline V gene (reference sequence). The chain's CDR3 is CATSRDTVGETQYF. The CDR3 DNA reads TGTGCCACCAGCAGAGATACAGTGGGAGAGACCCAGTACTTC. Complete variable domain (other parts from reference TRBV15 and TRBJ2-5): DAMVIQNPRYQVTQFGKPVTLSCSQTLNHNVMYWYQQKSSQAPKLLFHYYDKDFNNEADTPDNFQSRRPNTSFCFLDIRSPGLGDTAMYLCATSRDTVGETQYFGPGTRLLVL.

CDR3 sequence (DNA): TGTGCCAGCAGCTTAGACTTCTCCTACGAGCAGTACTTC. Its protein product is CASSLDFSYEQYF. This chain joins TRBV7-2 and TRBJ2-7; D ambiguous. CDR3 length: 13 residues. CDR1 is SGHTA and CDR2 is FQGNSA in the germline V gene. Trimming took 1 base from V and 0 from J, leaving 4 bases between them. The full variable domain, in which reference TRBV7-2 and TRBJ2-7 provide the parts outside the CDR3, is GAGVSQSPSNKVTEKGKDVELRCDPISGHTALYWYRQSLGQGLEFLIYFQGNSAPDKSGLPSDRFSAERTGGSVSTLTIQRTQQEDSAVYLCASSLDFSYEQYFGPGTRLTVT.

V and J are TRBV4-3 and TRBJ1-4, with D unresolved. The V gene's germline CDR1 is LGHNA and CDR2 YSLEER. The CDR3 contains 16 residues. V dropped 0 bases and J dropped 8 bases, with 16 bases sitting between them. CDR3 in amino acids: CASSQDKPRRWEKLFF. CDR3 DNA sequence: TGCGCCAGCAGCCAAGATAAACCCAGGAGGTGGGAAAAACTGTTTTTT.

The genes are TRBV15 and TRBJ2-2; no reliable D call. This CDR3 comprises 14 residues. Trimming stripped 0 bases from V and 6 bases from J, with 8 bases between. Germline CDR1 and CDR2: LNHNV and YYDKDF (reference sequence). The CDR3: CATSRERWAGELFF. The CDR3 nucleotides read TGTGCCACCAGCAGAGAACGGTGGGCCGGGGAGCTGTTTTTT.